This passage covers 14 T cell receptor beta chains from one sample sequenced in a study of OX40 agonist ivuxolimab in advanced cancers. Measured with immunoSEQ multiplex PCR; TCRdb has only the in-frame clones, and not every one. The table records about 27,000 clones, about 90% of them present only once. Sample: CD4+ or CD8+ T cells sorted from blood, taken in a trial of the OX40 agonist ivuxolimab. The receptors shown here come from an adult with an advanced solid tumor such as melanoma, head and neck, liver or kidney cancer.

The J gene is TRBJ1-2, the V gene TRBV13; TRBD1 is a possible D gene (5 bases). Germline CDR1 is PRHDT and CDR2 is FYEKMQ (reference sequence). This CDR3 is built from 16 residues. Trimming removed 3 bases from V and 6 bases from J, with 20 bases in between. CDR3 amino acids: CASSLGLGTGLDGYTF. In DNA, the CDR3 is TGTGCCAGCAGCTTGGGGTTGGGGACTGGGCTCGATGGCTACACCTTC.

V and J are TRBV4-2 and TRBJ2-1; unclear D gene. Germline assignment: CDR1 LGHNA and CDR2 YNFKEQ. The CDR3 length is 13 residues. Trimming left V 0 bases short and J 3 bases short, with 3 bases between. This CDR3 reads CASSQDSYNEQFF. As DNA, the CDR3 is TGTGCCAGCAGCCAAGATAGCTACAATGAGCAGTTCTTC.

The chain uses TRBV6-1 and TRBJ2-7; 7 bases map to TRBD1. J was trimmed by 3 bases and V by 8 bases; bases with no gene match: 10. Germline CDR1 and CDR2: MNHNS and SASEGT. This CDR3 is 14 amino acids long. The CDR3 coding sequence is TGTGCCAGCTTCCCGGGACAGCTAAACTACGAGCAGTACTTC. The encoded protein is CASFPGQLNYEQYF.

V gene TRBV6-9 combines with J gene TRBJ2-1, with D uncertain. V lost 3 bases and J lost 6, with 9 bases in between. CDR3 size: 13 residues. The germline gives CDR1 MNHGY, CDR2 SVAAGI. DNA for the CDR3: TGTGCCAGCAGTTACTCGATGAGCAATGAGCAGTTCTTC. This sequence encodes CASSYSMSNEQFF.

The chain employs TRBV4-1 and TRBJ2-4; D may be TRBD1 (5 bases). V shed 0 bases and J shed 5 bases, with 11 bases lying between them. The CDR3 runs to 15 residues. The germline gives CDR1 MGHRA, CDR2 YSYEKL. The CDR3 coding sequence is TGCGCCAGCAGCCAAGAAGGGGTTGGTCAAAACATTCAGTACTTC. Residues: CASSQEGVGQNIQYF.

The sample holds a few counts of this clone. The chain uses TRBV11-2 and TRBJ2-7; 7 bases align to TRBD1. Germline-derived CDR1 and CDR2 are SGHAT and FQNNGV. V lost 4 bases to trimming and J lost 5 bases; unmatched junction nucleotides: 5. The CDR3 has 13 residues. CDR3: CASSYAGGHEQYF. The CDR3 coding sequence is TGTGCCAGCAGCTACGCAGGGGGACACGAGCAGTACTTC.

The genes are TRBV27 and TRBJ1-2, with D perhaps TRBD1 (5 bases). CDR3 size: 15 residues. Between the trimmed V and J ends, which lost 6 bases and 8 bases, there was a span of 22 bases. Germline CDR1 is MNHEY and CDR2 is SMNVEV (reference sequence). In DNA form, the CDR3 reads TGTGCCAGCAGGTTTAGGGACGGTGGGCTAATCGGCTACACCTTC. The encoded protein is CASRFRDGGLIGYTF.

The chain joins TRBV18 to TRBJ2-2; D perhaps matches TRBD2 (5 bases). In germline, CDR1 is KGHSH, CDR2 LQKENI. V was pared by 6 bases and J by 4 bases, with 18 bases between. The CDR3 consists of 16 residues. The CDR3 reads CASSPTGILGTGELFF. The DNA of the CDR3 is TGTGCCAGCTCCCCGACGGGGATTTTGGGCACCGGGGAGCTGTTTTTT.

This CDR3 is CASSHSDLAGALTEDTQYF. Written as DNA, the CDR3 is TGTGCCAGCAGCCATTCGGATTTAGCGGGAGCCCTCACCGAGGATACGCAGTATTTT. The genes are TRBV4-2 and TRBJ2-3, with 9 bases fitting TRBD2. CDR1 is LGHNA, CDR2 YNFKEQ, per germline. The CDR3 sequence is 19 residues long. The V and J ends lost 3 bases and 6 bases, in that order; junction bases with no gene match: 19.

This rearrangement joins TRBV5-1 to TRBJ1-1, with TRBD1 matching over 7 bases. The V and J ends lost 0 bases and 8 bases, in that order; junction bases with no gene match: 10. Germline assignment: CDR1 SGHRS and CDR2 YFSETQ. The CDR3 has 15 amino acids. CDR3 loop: CASSLGGQSVHEAFF. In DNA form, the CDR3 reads TGCGCCAGCAGCTTGGGGGGACAGTCGGTTCACGAAGCTTTCTTT.

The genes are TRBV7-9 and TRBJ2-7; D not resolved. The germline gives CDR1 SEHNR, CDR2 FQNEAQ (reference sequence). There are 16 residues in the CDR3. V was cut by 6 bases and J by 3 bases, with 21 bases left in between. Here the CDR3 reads CASSSTLWGRDYEQYF. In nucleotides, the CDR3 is TGTGCCAGCAGTTCAACCCTATGGGGTAGGGACTACGAGCAGTACTTC.

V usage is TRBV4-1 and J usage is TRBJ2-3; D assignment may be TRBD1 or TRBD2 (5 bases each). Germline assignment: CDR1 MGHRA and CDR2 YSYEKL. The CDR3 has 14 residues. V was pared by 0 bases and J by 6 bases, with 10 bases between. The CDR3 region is CASSQDIREDTQYF. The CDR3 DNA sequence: TGCGCCAGCAGCCAAGACATCAGGGAGGATACGCAGTATTTT.

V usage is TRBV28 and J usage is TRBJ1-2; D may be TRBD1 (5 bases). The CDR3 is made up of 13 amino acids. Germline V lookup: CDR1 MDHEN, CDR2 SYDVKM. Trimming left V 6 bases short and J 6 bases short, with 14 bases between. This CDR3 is CASRPRVFDGYTF. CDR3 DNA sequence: TGTGCCAGCAGACCCAGGGTCTTCGATGGCTACACCTTC.

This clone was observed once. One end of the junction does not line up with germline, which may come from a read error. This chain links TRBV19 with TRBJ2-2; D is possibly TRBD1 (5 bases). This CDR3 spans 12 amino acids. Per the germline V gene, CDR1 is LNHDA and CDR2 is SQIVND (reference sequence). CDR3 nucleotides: TGTGGCAGTAGACAGTACACCGGGGAGCTGTTTTTT. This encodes CGSRQYTGELFF.